The table lists the clone carrying this TCR beta chain with a few counts. No antigen is known for it. Germline V CDR1 and CDR2: ENHRY, SYGVKD. Losses at the gene ends were 4 bases for V and 5 bases for J; bases not matched to a gene: 8. The length of the CDR3 is 15 residues. These data originate in a study of identical twins. Unique molecular identifiers were in the cDNA, with template-switch universal primer binding. TCRdb analysed the 5' RACE reads with MiXCR anew, one entry per CDR3 protein. The profile shows approximately 500,000 distinct CDR3 sequences, roughly 15% of them singletons. Notes on the study in general: It was possible that invariant MAIT and iNKT cells partly confounded the zero-insertion analyses. The analysis was cross-sectional rather than longitudinal within donors.

This sample was shared with a second study, whose subject was yellow fever vaccine responses in identical twins. That source reports: Among the twins, the vaccine T cell response reportedly seemed partly convergent and partly personalized.

The sequence derives from a woman between 18 and 29 years old in good health. The chain couples TRBV10-3 to TRBJ2-5; 9 bases are shared with TRBD1. Sequencing was done on a sample of CD4+ T cells sorted from blood. CDR3 protein: CAISGVTGGLETQYF. The CDR3 DNA follows: TGTGCCATCAGTGGAGTCACAGGGGGCTTGGAGACCCAGTACTTC.